This T cell receptor (beta chain) came from a study of OX40 agonist ivuxolimab in advanced cancers. Using immunoSEQ multiplex PCR, the repertoire was profiled, and TCRdb retains in-frame clones only, with some absent. The sample lists around 78,000 clones, around 85% occurring once. This clone was seen once. Its antigen is not known. Germline V gene data show CDR1 as KGHSH and CDR2 as LQKENI. CDR3 length: 14 amino acids. Trimming cost V 6 bases and J 5 bases; bases outside gene matches: 7. Study results and caveats: Not determined was the antigen specificity of the expanded peripheral T cells.

The V gene is TRBV18, the J gene TRBJ2-5; 9 bases are a match to TRBD1. The sequence came from an adult with an advanced solid tumor such as melanoma, head and neck, liver or kidney cancer. The material sequenced was CD4+ or CD8+ T cells sorted from blood, taken in a trial of the OX40 agonist ivuxolimab. The CDR3 region has the DNA TGTGCCAGCTCGACCGGGACAGGGTACGAGACCCAGTACTTC. This gives the protein CASSTGTGYETQYF.